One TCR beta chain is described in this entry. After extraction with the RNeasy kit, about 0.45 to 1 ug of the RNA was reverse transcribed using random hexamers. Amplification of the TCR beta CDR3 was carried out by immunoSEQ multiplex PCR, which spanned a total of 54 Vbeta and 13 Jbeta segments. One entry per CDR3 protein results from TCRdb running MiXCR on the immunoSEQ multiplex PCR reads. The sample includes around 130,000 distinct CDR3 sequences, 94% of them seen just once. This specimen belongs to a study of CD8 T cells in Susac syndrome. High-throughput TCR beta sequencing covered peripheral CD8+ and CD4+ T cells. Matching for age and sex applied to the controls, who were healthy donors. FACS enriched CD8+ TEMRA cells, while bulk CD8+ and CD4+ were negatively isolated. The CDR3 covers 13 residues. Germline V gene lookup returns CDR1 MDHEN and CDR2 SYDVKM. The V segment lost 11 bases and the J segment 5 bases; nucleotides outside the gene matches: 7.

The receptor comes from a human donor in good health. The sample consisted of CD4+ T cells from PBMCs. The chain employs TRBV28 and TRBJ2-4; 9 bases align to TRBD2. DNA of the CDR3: TGTGCCTCAAAGACTAGCGGACAAAACATTCAGTACTTC. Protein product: CASKTSGQNIQYF.